The T cell receptor (beta chain) under discussion was sequenced for a study of blood T cell repertoires in COVID-19. Germline V lookup: CDR1 MNHNY, CDR2 SVGAGI (reference sequence). With 0 bases removed from V and 3 bases from J, the gap between germline ends came to 8 bases. CDR3 length: 14 amino acids. As processed by the authors: The authors estimated nucleated cell counts from reference gene primer amplification. Libraries were prepared by immunoSEQ multiplex PCR; TCRdb keeps only in-frame clonotypes and omits some of them. That table furnishes V, J and clone size, whereas the DNA furnished D and trimming. This sample has 99,000 or so clones, with less than 90% found just once.

This sequence joins TRBV6-6 and TRBJ1-2; D not resolved. The source material was peripheral blood. This TCR came from a man in his fifties with acute or convalescent COVID-19. The CDR3: CASSYSRGDYGYTF. The CDR3 DNA reads TGTGCCAGCAGTTACTCGCGGGGTGACTATGGCTACACCTTC.